These 14 T cell receptor beta chains came from one sample sequenced in a study of CD8+ T cells in alopecia areata. Treatment defined: oral pan-JAK inhibitor, 5-10 mg twice daily. The sequencing template was cDNA reverse transcribed from extracted RNA. Assay: immunoSEQ multiplex PCR; the TCRdb copy retains only in-frame clones and omits some. The sample consists of 90,000 to 100,000 clones, more than 55% of them appearing once. This specimen was CD8+ T cells sorted from blood, taken at week 4, from a patient treated with tofacitinib. These receptors originate from a human donor with alopecia areata.

The chain uses TRBV13 and TRBJ2-1; tentatively, D is TRBD2 (5 bases). V shed 5 bases and J shed 2 bases, with 22 bases lying between them. CDR3 length equals 18 residues. From germline, CDR1 is PRHDT and CDR2 FYEKMQ (reference sequence). The CDR3 here is CASSPAGLNSLTYNEQFF. In DNA, the CDR3 is TGTGCCAGCAGCCCCGCCGGACTGAATAGCCTAACCTACAATGAGCAGTTCTTC.

This chain's CDR3 is CSVGSGSTFYEQYF. As DNA, the CDR3 is TGCAGCGTTGGCAGCGGGAGCACCTTTTACGAGCAGTACTTC. The chain joins TRBV29-1 to TRBJ2-7, with TRBD2 matching over 8 bases. The CDR3 loop spans 14 amino acids. J lost 4 bases, V lost 4 bases, and 9 bases had no gene match. CDR1 SQVTM and CDR2 ANQGSEA come from the germline V gene.

This clone has just one count. The gene calls are TRBV28 and TRBJ2-1; no definite D call. Trimming left V 2 bases short and J 6 bases short, with 5 bases between. CDR1 is MDHEN, CDR2 SYDVKM, per germline. CDR3 size: 12 residues. The CDR3 DNA follows: TGTGCCAGCAGTTTAGGGATCAATGAGCAGTTCTTC. Translating it yields CASSLGINEQFF.

The chain recombines TRBV30 with TRBJ2-1; weak D call: TRBD1 (5 bases). The V and J ends lost 2 bases and 3 bases respectively, with 8 bases between them. CDR1 and CDR2 (germline): GTSNPN, SVGIG (reference sequence). CDR3 size: 13 residues. Here the CDR3 DNA reads TGTGCCTGGAGTCCGACAGACTACAATGAGCAGTTCTTC. It translates to CAWSPTDYNEQFF.

The V and J genes are TRBV25-1 and TRBJ1-2; D ambiguous. V was clipped by 3 bases and J by 5 bases, with 7 bases between them. The CDR3 consists of 12 residues. The germline gives CDR1 MGHDK, CDR2 SYGVNS. CDR3 sequence reads: CASSDGSYGYTF. The CDR3 DNA follows: TGTGCCAGCAGTGACGGTTCTTATGGCTACACCTTC.

This chain links TRBV27 with TRBJ1-2; perhaps TRBD1 as D (5 bases). The CDR3 has 15 amino acids. Germline lookup yields CDR1 MNHEY and CDR2 SMNVEV (reference sequence). The V gene lost 7 bases and the J gene lost 6 bases, with 21 bases spanning the gap. The CDR3 loop reads CASTRNRPGMDGYTF. The CDR3 bases are TGTGCCAGCACCCGGAACCGGCCAGGGATGGATGGCTACACCTTC.

This clone was counted a few times. V is TRBV29-1 and J is TRBJ2-3, with no clear D. Germline V gene sequence: CDR1 SQVTM, CDR2 ANQGSEA. The ends were cut back, 6 bases at V and 4 bases at J, with 11 bases in the middle. The CDR3 extends over 12 amino acids. In DNA form, the CDR3 reads TGCAGCGTCCCTCTCAAATCAGATACGCAGTATTTT. It translates to CSVPLKSDTQYF.

This chain uses TRBV18 with TRBJ1-1; 8 nucleotides line up with TRBD1. Germline CDR1 is KGHSH and CDR2 is LQKENI. The V and J ends lost 3 bases and 4 bases, in that order; junction bases with no gene match: 13. This CDR3 spans 17 amino acids. The CDR3 region has the DNA TGTGCCAGCTCACCCCGGGACAGGACCATCGTGGGCACTGAAGCTTTCTTT. Amino acids: CASSPRDRTIVGTEAFF.

This clone was picked up a small number of times. The rearrangement uses TRBV28 and TRBJ2-3, with 10 bases fitting TRBD1. CDR1 MDHEN and CDR2 SYDVKM come from the germline V gene. J was trimmed by 1 base and V by 0 bases; bases with no gene match: 7. CDR3 length: 18 residues. In DNA form, the CDR3 reads TGTGCCAGCAGTTTATGGGAAGGGACAGGGGTAGGCACAGATACGCAGTATTTT. Encoded protein: CASSLWEGTGVGTDTQYF.

This CDR3 is CASSTGLAGGSYEQYF. CDR3 in DNA: TGTGCCAGCAGCACGGGACTAGCGGGAGGGTCTTACGAGCAGTACTTC. The chain has TRBV7-2 and TRBJ2-7; 16 nucleotides line up with TRBD2. V lost 5 bases to trimming and J lost 4 bases; unmatched junction nucleotides: 5. Germline CDR1 SGHTA, CDR2 FQGNSA. This CDR3 spans 16 amino acids.

V gene TRBV2 combines with J gene TRBJ2-2; TRBD2 matches at 8 bases. Germline CDR1 SNHLY, CDR2 FYNNEI. The CDR3 covers 16 residues. The ends lost 4 bases at V and 4 bases at J; junction bases unmatched: 8. CDR3 loop: CASSVGAGGPTGELFF. CDR3 coding DNA: TGTGCCAGCAGTGTTGGGGCGGGAGGACCCACCGGGGAGCTGTTTTTT.

The gene calls are TRBV2 and TRBJ1-2, with unresolved D. The V end was cut by 3 bases, the J end by 6 bases, with 11 bases between. In germline, CDR1 is SNHLY, CDR2 FYNNEI. CDR3 length: 13 residues. CDR3 region: CASSERGGDGYTF. The CDR3 DNA follows: TGTGCCAGCAGTGAGCGGGGTGGGGATGGCTACACCTTC.

This chain links TRBV13 with TRBJ2-7, with TRBD1 matching 9 bases. This CDR3 has 15 amino acids. The germline CDR1 and CDR2 sequences are PRHDT and FYEKMQ (reference sequence). After removal of 4 bases from V and 5 bases from J, the junction contained 9 bases not matched to a gene. The CDR3 sequence: CASSSEQGAFDEQYF. The CDR3 nucleotides are TGTGCCAGCAGCTCGGAACAGGGGGCGTTCGACGAGCAGTACTTC.

The V gene is TRBV9, the J gene TRBJ2-3, with D perhaps TRBD2 (6 bases). The germline V gene encodes CDR1 SGDLS and CDR2 YYNGEE. This CDR3 is 16 amino acids long. Trimming cost V 1 base and J 2 bases, with 14 bases left between them. In DNA, the CDR3 is TGTGCCAGCAGCGTAACCAGGAGGGTGACCACAGATACGCAGTATTTT. Amino acids: CASSVTRRVTTDTQYF. Looking up the rest from reference TRBV9 and TRBJ2-3 gives the full variable domain: DSGVTQTPKHLITATGQRVTLRCSPRSGDLSVYWYQQSLDQGLQFLIQYYNGEERAKGNILERFSAQQFPDLHSELNLSSLELGDSALYFCASSVTRRVTTDTQYFGPGTRLTVL.